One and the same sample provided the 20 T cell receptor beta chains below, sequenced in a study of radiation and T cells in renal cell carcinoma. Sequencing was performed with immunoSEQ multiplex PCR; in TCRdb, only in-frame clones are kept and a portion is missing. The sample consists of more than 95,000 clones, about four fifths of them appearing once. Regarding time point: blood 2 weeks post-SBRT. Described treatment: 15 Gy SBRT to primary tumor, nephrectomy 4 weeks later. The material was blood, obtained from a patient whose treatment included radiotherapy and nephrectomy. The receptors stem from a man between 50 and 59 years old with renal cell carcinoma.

The CDR3 sequence is CASSVGPAGELQFF. The CDR3 coding sequence is TGTGCCAGCAGCGTAGGACCAGCGGGAGAGTTGCAGTTCTTC. This rearrangement joins TRBV9 to TRBJ2-1; the match to TRBD2 covers 8 bases. CDR1 is SGDLS and CDR2 is YYNGEE in the germline V gene. Trimming at V came to 0 bases and at J to 12 bases, leaving 8 bases not matched to a gene. The CDR3 contains 14 residues.

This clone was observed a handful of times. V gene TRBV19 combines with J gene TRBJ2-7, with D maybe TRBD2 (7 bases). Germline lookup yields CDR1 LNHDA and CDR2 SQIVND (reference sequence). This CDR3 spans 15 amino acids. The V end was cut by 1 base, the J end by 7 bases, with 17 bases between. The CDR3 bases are TGTGCCAGTAGTATAGGAGTTCGGGGGGCATGGGAGCAGTACTTC. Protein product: CASSIGVRGAWEQYF.

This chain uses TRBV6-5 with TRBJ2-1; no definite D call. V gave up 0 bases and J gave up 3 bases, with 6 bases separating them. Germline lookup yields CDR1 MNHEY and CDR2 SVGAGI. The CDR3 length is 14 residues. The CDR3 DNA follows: TGTGCCAGCAGTTACTCGGGCTTCTACAATGAGCAGTTCTTC. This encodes CASSYSGFYNEQFF.

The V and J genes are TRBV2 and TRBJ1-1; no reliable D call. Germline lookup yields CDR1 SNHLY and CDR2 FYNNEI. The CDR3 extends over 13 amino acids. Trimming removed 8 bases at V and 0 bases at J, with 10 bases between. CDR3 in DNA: TGTGCCAGCGGCCAAGACCTGAACACTGAAGCTTTCTTT. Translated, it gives CASGQDLNTEAFF.

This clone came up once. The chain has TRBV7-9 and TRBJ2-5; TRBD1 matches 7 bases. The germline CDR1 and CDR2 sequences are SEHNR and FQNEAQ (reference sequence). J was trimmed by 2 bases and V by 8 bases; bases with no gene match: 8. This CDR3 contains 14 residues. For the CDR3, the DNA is TGTGCCAGCCCACCCCGGGACAGACAAGAGACCCAGTACTTC. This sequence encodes CASPPRDRQETQYF.

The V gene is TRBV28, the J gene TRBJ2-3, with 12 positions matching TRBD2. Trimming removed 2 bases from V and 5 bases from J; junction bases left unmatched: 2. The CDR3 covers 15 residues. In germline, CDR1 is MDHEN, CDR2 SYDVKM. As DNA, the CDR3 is TGTGCCAGCAGTTTACTAGCGGGAGGGGAAGATACGCAGTATTTT. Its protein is CASSLLAGGEDTQYF.

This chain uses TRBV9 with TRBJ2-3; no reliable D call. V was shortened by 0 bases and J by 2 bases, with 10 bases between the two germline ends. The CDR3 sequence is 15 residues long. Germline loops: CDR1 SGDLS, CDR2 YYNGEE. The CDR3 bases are TGTGCCAGCAGCGTAGATTCCAGCGACACAGATACGCAGTATTTT. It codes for CASSVDSSDTDTQYF.

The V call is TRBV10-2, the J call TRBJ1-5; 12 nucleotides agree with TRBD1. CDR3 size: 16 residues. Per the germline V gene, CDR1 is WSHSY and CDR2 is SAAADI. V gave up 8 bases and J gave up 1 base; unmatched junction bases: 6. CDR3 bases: TGCGCCAGCGGGACAGGGGGCGCCATGAGCAATCAGCCCCAGCATTTT. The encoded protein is CASGTGGAMSNQPQHF.

CDR3 sequence (DNA): TGTGCCAGCAGCTTGCGCGGGTATGTGCGGGGTGAGCAGTTCTTC. Protein sequence: CASSLRGYVRGEQFF. V usage is TRBV5-4 and J usage is TRBJ2-1; TRBD2 might be the D (6 bases). Germline V gene lookup returns CDR1 SGHNT and CDR2 YYREEE (reference sequence). V dropped 1 base and J dropped 9 bases, with 17 bases sitting between them. The CDR3 loop spans 15 amino acids.

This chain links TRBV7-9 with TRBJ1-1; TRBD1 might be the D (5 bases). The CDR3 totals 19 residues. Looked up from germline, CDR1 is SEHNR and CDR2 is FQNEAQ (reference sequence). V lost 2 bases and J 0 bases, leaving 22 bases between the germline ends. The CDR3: CASSLREERGMPMNTEAFF. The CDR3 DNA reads TGTGCCAGCAGCTTAAGGGAGGAGAGGGGCATGCCAATGAACACTGAAGCTTTCTTT. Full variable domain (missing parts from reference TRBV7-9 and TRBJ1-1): DTGVSQNPRHKITKRGQNVTFRCDPISEHNRLYWYRQTLGQGPEFLTYFQNEAQLEKSRLLSDRFSAERPKGSFSTLEIQRTEQGDSAMYLCASSLREERGMPMNTEAFFGQGTRLTVV.

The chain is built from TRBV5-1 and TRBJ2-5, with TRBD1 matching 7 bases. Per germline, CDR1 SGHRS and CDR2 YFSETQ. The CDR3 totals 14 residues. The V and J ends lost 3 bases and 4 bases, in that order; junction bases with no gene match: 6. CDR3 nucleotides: TGCGCCAGCAGCTCAACAGGGGCGGGAGAGACCCAGTACTTC. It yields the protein CASSSTGAGETQYF.

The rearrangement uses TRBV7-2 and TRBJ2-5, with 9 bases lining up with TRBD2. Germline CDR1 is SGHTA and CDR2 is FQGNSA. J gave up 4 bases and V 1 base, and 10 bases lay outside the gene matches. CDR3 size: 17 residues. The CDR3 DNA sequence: TGTGCCAGCAGCTTAGTTGTCCTAGCGGGGTTCGGAGAGACCCAGTACTTC. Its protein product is CASSLVVLAGFGETQYF.

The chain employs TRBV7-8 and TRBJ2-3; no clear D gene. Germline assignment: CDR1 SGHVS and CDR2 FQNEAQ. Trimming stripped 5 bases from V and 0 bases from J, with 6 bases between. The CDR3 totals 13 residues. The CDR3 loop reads CASSRDSTDTQYF. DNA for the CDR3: TGTGCCAGCAGCCGAGACAGCACAGATACGCAGTATTTT.

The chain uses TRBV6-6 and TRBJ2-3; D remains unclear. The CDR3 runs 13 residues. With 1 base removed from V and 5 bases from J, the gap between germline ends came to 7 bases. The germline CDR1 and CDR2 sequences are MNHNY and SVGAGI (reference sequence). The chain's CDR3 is CASSYFSEDTQYF. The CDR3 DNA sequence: TGTGCCAGCAGTTACTTCTCAGAAGATACGCAGTATTTT.

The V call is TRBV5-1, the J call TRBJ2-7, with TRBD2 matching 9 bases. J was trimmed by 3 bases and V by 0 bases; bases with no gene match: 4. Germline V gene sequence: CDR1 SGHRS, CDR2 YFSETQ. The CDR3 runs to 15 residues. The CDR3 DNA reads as TGCGCCAGCAGCTTGGACGGGACTAGCTACTACGAGCAGTACTTC. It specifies CASSLDGTSYYEQYF.

The CDR3 reads CAISESGPSEQYF. For the CDR3, the DNA is TGTGCCATCAGTGAGTCCGGGCCCAGCGAGCAGTACTTC. The J gene is TRBJ2-7, the V gene TRBV10-3; D gene uncertain. Germline V gene sequence: CDR1 ENHRY, CDR2 SYGVKD. This CDR3 has 13 residues. The germline V and J ends were trimmed by 0 bases and 6 bases, with 9 bases remaining between them.

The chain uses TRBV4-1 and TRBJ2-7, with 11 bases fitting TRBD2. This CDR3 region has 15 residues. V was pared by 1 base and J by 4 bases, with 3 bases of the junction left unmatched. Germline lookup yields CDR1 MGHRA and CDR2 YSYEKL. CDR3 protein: CASSQGGLADYEQYF. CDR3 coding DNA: TGCGCCAGCAGCCAAGGGGGACTAGCGGATTACGAGCAGTACTTC.

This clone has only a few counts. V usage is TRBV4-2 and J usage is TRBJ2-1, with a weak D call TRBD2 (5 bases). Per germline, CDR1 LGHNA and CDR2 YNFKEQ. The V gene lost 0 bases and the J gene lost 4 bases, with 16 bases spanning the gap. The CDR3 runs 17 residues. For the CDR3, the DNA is TGTGCCAGCAGCCAAGAGGAGAAACTAGATGGATACAATGAGCAGTTCTTC. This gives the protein CASSQEEKLDGYNEQFF.

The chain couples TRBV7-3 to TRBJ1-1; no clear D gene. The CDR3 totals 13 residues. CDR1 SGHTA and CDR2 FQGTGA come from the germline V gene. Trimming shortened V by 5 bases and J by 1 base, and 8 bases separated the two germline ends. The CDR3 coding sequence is TGTGCCAGCAGCCCGATGGCGAACACTGAAGCTTTCTTT. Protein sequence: CASSPMANTEAFF.

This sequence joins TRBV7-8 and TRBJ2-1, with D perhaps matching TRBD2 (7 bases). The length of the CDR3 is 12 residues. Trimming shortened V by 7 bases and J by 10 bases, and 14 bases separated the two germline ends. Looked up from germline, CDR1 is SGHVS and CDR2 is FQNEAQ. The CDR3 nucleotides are TGTGCCAGCACGAGGGAGGGGGGAGAGCAGTTCTTC. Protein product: CASTREGGEQFF.